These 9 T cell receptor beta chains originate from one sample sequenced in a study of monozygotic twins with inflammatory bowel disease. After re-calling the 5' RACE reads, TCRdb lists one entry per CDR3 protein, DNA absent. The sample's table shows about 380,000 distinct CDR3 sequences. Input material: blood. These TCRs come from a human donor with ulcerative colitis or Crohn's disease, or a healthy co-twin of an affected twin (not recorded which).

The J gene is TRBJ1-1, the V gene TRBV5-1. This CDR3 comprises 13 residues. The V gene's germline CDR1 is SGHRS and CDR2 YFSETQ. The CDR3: CASSPRGAAEAFF. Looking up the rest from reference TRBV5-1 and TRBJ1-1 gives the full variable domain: KAGVTQTPRYLIKTRGQQVTLSCSPISGHRSVSWYQQTPGQGLQFLFEYFSETQRNKGNFPGRFSGRQFSNSRSEMNVSTLELGDSALYLCASSPRGAAEAFFGQGTRLTVV.

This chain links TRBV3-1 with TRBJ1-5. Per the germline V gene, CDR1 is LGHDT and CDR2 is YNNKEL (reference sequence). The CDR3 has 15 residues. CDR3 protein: CASSQEGYSNQPQHF.

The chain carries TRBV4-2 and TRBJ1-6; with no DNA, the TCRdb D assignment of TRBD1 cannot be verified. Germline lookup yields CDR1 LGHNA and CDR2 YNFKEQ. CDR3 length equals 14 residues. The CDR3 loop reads CASSQWDRASPLHF.

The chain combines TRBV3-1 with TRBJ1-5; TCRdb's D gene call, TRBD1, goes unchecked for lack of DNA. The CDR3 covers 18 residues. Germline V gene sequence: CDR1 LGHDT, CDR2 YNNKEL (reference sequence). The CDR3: CASSQAGTGVMGNQPQHF. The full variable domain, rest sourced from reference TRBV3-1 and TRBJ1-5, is DTAVSQTPKYLVTQMGNDKSIKCEQNLGHDTMYWYKQDSKKFLKIMFSYNNKELIINETVPNRFSPKSPDKAHLNLHINSLELGDSAVYFCASSQAGTGVMGNQPQHFGDGTRLSIL.

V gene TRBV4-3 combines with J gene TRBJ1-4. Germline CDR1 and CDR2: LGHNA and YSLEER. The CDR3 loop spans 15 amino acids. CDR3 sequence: CASSQEGATNEKLFF.

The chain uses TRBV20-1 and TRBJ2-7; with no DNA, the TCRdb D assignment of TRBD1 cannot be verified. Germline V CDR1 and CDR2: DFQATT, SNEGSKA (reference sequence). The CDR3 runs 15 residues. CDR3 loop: CSARDGGTGSYEQYF.

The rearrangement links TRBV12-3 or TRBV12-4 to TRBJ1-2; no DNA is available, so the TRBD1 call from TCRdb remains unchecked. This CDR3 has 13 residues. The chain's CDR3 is CASSRYTGGEYTF.

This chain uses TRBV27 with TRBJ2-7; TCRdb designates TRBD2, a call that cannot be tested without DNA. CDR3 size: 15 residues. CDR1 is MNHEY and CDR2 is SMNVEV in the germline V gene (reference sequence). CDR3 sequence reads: CASRALAGSSYEQYF.

The CDR3 sequence is CASSQETGQNYEQYF. The genes are TRBV5-1 and TRBJ2-7; TCRdb lists TRBD1, though no DNA is available to test this call. The CDR3 runs 15 residues. Per the germline V gene, CDR1 is SGHRS and CDR2 is YFSETQ.